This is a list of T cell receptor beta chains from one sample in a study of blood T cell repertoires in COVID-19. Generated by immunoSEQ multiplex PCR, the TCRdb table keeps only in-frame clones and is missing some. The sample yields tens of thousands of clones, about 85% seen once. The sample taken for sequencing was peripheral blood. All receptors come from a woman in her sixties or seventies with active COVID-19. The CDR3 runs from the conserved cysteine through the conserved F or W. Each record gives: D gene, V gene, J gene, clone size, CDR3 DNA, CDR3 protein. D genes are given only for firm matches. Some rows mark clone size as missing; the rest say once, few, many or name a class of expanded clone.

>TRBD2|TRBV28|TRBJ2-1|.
TGTGCCAGCAGTTTATTGGAGCGGGAGTTCAATGAGCAGTTCTTC
CASSLLEREFNEQFF
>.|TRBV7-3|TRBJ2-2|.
TGTGCCAGCAGCTTAAACCGGGCGGGGACCGGGGAGCTGTTTTTT
CASSLNRAGTGELFF
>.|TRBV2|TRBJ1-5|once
TGTGCCAGCAGTGAAGAGGGACTTAACAATCAGCCCCAGCATTTT
CASSEEGLNNQPQHF
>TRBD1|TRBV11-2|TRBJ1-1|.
TGTGCCAGCAGCTTAGATCAGGACAGGGAAGGGGCTTACACTGAAGCTTTCTTT
CASSLDQDREGAYTEAFF
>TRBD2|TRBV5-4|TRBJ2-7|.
TGTGCCAGCAGCTCCACTGGCGGGAGCTACGAGCAGTACTTC
CASSSTGGSYEQYF
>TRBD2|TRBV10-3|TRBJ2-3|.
TGTGCCATCAGTGAGCCCACTAGCGGGAGCACAGATACGCAGTATTTT
CAISEPTSGSTDTQYF
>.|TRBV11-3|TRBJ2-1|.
TGTGCCAGCAGCTTCGATCTGTCTAGCAATGAGCAGTTCTTC
CASSFDLSSNEQFF
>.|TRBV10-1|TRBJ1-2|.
TGCGCCAGCAGTGAGGCCCGAACGACAGAGAACTATGGCTACACCTTC
CASSEARTTENYGYTF
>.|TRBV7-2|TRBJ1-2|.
TGTGCCAGCAGCTTCCAATCGACAGGCGGCTACACCTTC
CASSFQSTGGYTF
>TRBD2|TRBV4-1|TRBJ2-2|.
TGCGCCAGCAGCCAAGGACTAGCGGAAAACACCGGGGAGCTGTTTTTT
CASSQGLAENTGELFF
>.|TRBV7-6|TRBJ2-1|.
TGTGCCAGCAGCCCGTATAGGGGCGATTACAATGAGCAGTTCTTC
CASSPYRGDYNEQFF
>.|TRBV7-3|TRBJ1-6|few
TGTGCCAGCAGCCCGGGACTGCCGAATTCACCCCTCCACTTT
CASSPGLPNSPLHF
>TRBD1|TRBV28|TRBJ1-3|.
TGTGCCAGCAGTTTTTCCGGGACAGGGGGAAACACCATATATTTT
CASSFSGTGGNTIYF
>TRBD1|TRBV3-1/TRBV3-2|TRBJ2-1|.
TGTGCCAGCAGCTTCCGGACAGGGGTGATCAATGAGCAGTTCTTC
CASSFRTGVINEQFF
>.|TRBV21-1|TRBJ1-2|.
TGTGCCAGCAGCAAACAACGCGGCAGGGGCACCCCGCTATGTGGCTACACCTTC
CASSKQRGRGTPLCGYTF
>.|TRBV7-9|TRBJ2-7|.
TGTGCCAGCAGAGGGGTCGGATTAGAAGGCTACGAGCAGTACTTC
CASRGVGLEGYEQYF
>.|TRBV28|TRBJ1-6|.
TGTGCCAGCAGCCCTGACAGTCGGTCACCCCTCCACTTT
CASSPDSRSPLHF
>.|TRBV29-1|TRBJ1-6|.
TGCAGCGTTCAGGGCTCCTATAATTCACCCCTCCACTTT
CSVQGSYNSPLHF
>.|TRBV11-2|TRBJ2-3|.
TGTGCCAGCAGCCTTACGGGAGTTGGCACAGATACGCAGTATTTT
CASSLTGVGTDTQYF
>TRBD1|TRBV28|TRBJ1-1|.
TGTGCCAGCAGTTCGCCAGGGGGTACGAACACTGAAGCTTTCTTT
CASSSPGGTNTEAFF
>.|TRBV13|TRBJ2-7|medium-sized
TGTGCCAGCAGCTTAATCGGTCGTTACGAGCAGTACTTC
CASSLIGRYEQYF
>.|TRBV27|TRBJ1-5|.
TGTGCCAGCAGTTCTGGACAGAATCAGCCCCAGCATTTT
CASSSGQNQPQHF
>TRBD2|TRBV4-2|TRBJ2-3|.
TGTGCCAGCGGAAGACTAGCGGGCACAGATACGCAGTATTTT
CASGRLAGTDTQYF
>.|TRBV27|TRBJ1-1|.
TGTGCCAGCAGTTTAGGGCGGGGGCTGAACACTGAAGCTTTCTTT
CASSLGRGLNTEAFF
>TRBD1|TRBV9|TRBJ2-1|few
TGTGCCAGTTCGGGACAGAACTACAATGAGCAGTTCTTC
CASSGQNYNEQFF
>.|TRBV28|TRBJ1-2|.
TGTGCCAGCAGTTTAAGGAGGGAGCCGAACTATGGCTACACCTTC
CASSLRREPNYGYTF
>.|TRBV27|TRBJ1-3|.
TGTGCCAGCAGTTTATTCCAGGGAAACACCATATATTTT
CASSLFQGNTIYF
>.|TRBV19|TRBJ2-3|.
TGTGCCAGTAGTATGTCGCTAGAATACACAGATACGCAGTATTTT
CASSMSLEYTDTQYF
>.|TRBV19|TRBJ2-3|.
TGTGCCAGCAACCAGGGCCGGAGCACAGATACGCAGTATTTT
CASNQGRSTDTQYF
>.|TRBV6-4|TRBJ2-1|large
TGTGCCAGCAGTTCGGCTGGGGCGGATGAGCAGTTCTTC
CASSSAGADEQFF
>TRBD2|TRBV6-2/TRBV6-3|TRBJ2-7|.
TGTGCCAGCAGTTACTCTGGGACTAGCGGGAGCTCCTACGAGCAGTACTTC
CASSYSGTSGSSYEQYF
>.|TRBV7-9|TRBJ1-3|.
TGTGCCAGCAGCTTAGCGATCACACCCTCTGGAAACACCATATATTTT
CASSLAITPSGNTIYF
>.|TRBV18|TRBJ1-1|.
TGTGCCAGCTCACCTTCGACTACTGAAGCTTTCTTT
CASSPSTTEAFF
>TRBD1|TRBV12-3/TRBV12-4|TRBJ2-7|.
TGTGCCAGCAGCTCCGGGACAGACTACGAGCAGTACTTC
CASSSGTDYEQYF
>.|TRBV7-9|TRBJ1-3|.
TGTGCCAGCAGCAGACCCTACAGGGAAGCAGGAAACACCATATATTTT
CASSRPYREAGNTIYF
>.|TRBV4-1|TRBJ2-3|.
TGCGCCAGCAGCCAAGATGTTAGCAGGGGTGGGGATACGCAGTATTTT
CASSQDVSRGGDTQYF
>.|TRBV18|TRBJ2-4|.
TGTGCCAGCTCCCCTTCGGCAGGGACCAAAAACATTCAGTACTTC
CASSPSAGTKNIQYF
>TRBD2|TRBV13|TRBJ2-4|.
TGTGCCAGCAGCTTAGAGGCGGGAGGCAAAAACATTCAGTACTTC
CASSLEAGGKNIQYF
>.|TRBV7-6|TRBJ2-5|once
TGTGCCACCTCCACACCCCATCCAGGGGCAGGGGAGACCCAGTACTTC
CATSTPHPGAGETQYF
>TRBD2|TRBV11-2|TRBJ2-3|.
TGTGCCAGCAGCTCCACTAGCGCGACAGATACGCAGTATTTT
CASSSTSATDTQYF
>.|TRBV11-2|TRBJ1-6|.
TGTGCCACTACGGAGATGAGGAATTCACCCCTCCACTTT
CATTEMRNSPLHF
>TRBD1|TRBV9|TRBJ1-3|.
TGTGCCAGCAGCGCATGGGCCGTCATGAGACAGGGTAATGGAAACACCATATATTTT
CASSAWAVMRQGNGNTIYF
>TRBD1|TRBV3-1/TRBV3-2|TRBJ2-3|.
TGTGCCAGCAGCAAGGCGGGACAGGGCACAGATACGCAGTATTTT
CASSKAGQGTDTQYF
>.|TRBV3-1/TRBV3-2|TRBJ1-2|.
TGTGCCAGCAGACGTACTGGAGGGGTTAACTATGGCTACACCTTC
CASRRTGGVNYGYTF
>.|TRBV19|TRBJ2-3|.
TGTGCCAGTAGTCCCGTGGAGGGCTTAGATACGCAGTATTTT
CASSPVEGLDTQYF